This passage covers 20 T cell receptor beta chains from one sample sequenced in a study of OX40 agonist ivuxolimab in advanced cancers. Repertoires were generated with immunoSEQ multiplex PCR, while TCRdb's copy carries only in-frame clones and drops some. Here the sample spans 70,000 to 85,000 clones, over 85% being singletons. Material: CD4+ or CD8+ T cells sorted from blood, obtained in a trial of the OX40 agonist ivuxolimab. These receptor sequences come from an adult with an advanced solid tumor such as melanoma, head and neck, liver or kidney cancer.

This chain links TRBV7-9 with TRBJ1-6, with no clear D. Germline-derived CDR1 and CDR2 are SEHNR and FQNEAQ (reference sequence). This CDR3 is built from 14 residues. Trimming took off 1 base at V and 9 bases at J, with 10 bases between the two ends. CDR3 in DNA: TGTGCCAGCAGCTTAGGCGGGGAGGGTTCACCCCTCCACTTT. Residues: CASSLGGEGSPLHF.

The CDR3 DNA reads as TGTGCCAGCAGCGTAGTAGTCGGAGGGCCGGGGACTGAAGCTTTCTTT. This codes for CASSVVVGGPGTEAFF. The genes are TRBV9 and TRBJ1-1; no clear D gene. The ends were cut back, 0 bases at V and 5 bases at J, with 17 bases in the middle. The CDR3 extends over 16 amino acids. Germline V gene sequence: CDR1 SGDLS, CDR2 YYNGEE.

This CDR3 is CASSSEWTGATDTQYF. In DNA, the CDR3 is TGTGCCAGCAGCTCGGAATGGACAGGGGCAACAGATACGCAGTATTTT. The chain links TRBV5-5 to TRBJ2-3; 9 positions match TRBD1. V trimming: 3 bases; J trimming: 3 bases; junction bases outside the gene matches: 8. The CDR3 sequence is 16 residues long. From germline, CDR1 is SGHKS and CDR2 YYEKEE (reference sequence).

The rearrangement uses TRBV13 and TRBJ2-3; D remains ambiguous. This CDR3 region has 13 residues. The germline V gene encodes CDR1 PRHDT and CDR2 FYEKMQ (reference sequence). With 6 bases removed from V and 0 bases from J, the gap between germline ends came to 7 bases. The CDR3 sequence: CASRYSSTDTQYF. CDR3 sequence (DNA): TGTGCCAGCAGGTACTCTAGCACAGATACGCAGTATTTT.

The chain employs TRBV7-9 and TRBJ2-1, with a possible D match to TRBD2 (5 bases). Germline V lookup: CDR1 SEHNR, CDR2 FQNEAQ (reference sequence). The length of the CDR3 is 14 residues. Trimming took off 4 bases at V and 0 bases at J, with 7 bases between the two ends. For the CDR3, the DNA is TGTGCCAGCAGCTCAGGAGGCTCCTACAATGAGCAGTTCTTC. Its translation: CASSSGGSYNEQFF.

The V call is TRBV5-5, the J call TRBJ2-7; no clear D gene. The CDR3 length is 11 residues. Germline CDR1 SGHKS, CDR2 YYEKEE (reference sequence). V was shortened by 2 bases and J by 6 bases, with 6 bases between the two germline ends. The CDR3 reads CASSFAAEQYF. DNA for the CDR3: TGTGCCAGCAGCTTCGCAGCCGAGCAGTACTTC.

The V gene is TRBV27, the J gene TRBJ2-3, with unresolved D. Per the germline V gene, CDR1 is MNHEY and CDR2 is SMNVEV (reference sequence). V shed 3 bases and J shed 2 bases, with 9 bases lying between them. The CDR3 length is 14 residues. This CDR3 reads CASSFWLDTDTQYF. In nucleotides, the CDR3 is TGTGCCAGCAGTTTCTGGCTAGACACAGATACGCAGTATTTT.

The sample holds one count of this clone. V usage is TRBV5-4 and J usage is TRBJ1-2, with a tentative D call TRBD1 (6 bases). This CDR3 region has 15 residues. V lost 0 bases to trimming and J lost 6 bases, with 15 bases between them. Per germline, CDR1 SGHNT and CDR2 YYREEE (reference sequence). For the CDR3, the DNA is TGTGCCAGCAGCTTGGAGGGGGGGACAATGGATGGCTACACCTTC. Its protein product is CASSLEGGTMDGYTF.

The genes are TRBV7-2 and TRBJ2-4; TRBD2 matches at 7 bases. Germline trimming cut 1 base from V and 6 bases from J; bases unmatched to any gene: 3. The germline V gene has CDR1 SGHTA and CDR2 FQGNSA. CDR3 length equals 14 residues. The CDR3 coding sequence is TGTGCCAGCAGCTTAGACGTAGCGGGAAACATTCAGTACTTC. It encodes CASSLDVAGNIQYF.

The rearrangement uses TRBV27 and TRBJ1-2; TRBD1 is a possible D gene (6 bases). Trimming took 6 bases from V and 8 from J, leaving 13 bases between them. Germline CDR1 and CDR2: MNHEY and SMNVEV (reference sequence). The CDR3 spans 12 residues. DNA of the CDR3: TGTGCCAGCAGGAGTGGACAGCTCGGCTACACCTTC. This encodes CASRSGQLGYTF.

The chain recombines TRBV11-1 with TRBJ1-2; D remains unclear. Trimming stripped 2 bases from V and 6 bases from J, with 13 bases between. This CDR3 has 14 amino acids. The V gene's germline CDR1 is SGHAT and CDR2 FQDESV (reference sequence). The DNA of the CDR3 is TGTGCCAGCAGCTTAAGCCCCGCGGCTGATGGCTACACCTTC. Its protein product is CASSLSPAADGYTF. Combining the CDR3 with reference TRBV11-1 and TRBJ1-2 gives the whole variable domain EAEVAQSPRYKITEKSQAVAFWCDPISGHATLYWYRQILGQGPELLVQFQDESVVDDSQLPKDRFSAERLKGVDSTLKIQPAELGDSAMYLCASSLSPAADGYTFGSGTRLTVV.

J is TRBJ1-4 and V is TRBV28; 7 bases line up with TRBD1. V dropped 6 bases and J dropped 0; count of bases not matched to a gene: 7. From germline, CDR1 is MDHEN and CDR2 SYDVKM. The CDR3 spans 16 residues. CDR3 sequence (DNA): TGTGCCAGCAGACTCCATCAGGGGGCAACTAATGAAAAACTGTTTTTT. This encodes CASRLHQGATNEKLFF.

The V and J genes are TRBV13 and TRBJ2-5; D may be TRBD1 (6 bases). The CDR3 is 15 amino acids. V lost 5 bases and J 1 base, leaving 14 bases between the germline ends. Germline values: CDR1 PRHDT, CDR2 FYEKMQ (reference sequence). The CDR3 DNA reads TGTGCCAGCAGCCCCACCGGGACAAGCCAAGAGACCCAGTACTTC. Residues: CASSPTGTSQETQYF.

This clone has a single count. CDR3 amino acids: CASSPRTGTNEQFF. The CDR3 coding sequence is TGTGCCAGCAGCCCAAGGACAGGTACCAATGAGCAGTTCTTC. This sequence joins TRBV11-3 and TRBJ2-1; 7 nucleotides align to TRBD1. Trimming removed 5 bases from V and 6 bases from J; junction bases left unmatched: 7. CDR1 and CDR2 from the germline V gene are SGHNT and YENEEA. The CDR3 length is 14 residues.

V is TRBV7-2 and J is TRBJ1-5; D not certain. The V end lost 2 bases, the J end lost 7 bases, and 6 bases lay between the germline ends. The CDR3 has 12 amino acids. In germline, CDR1 is SGHTA, CDR2 FQGNSA. The CDR3 DNA is TGTGCCAGCAGCTTATGGAGGCAGCCCCAGCATTTT. Translating it yields CASSLWRQPQHF.

V is TRBV2 and J is TRBJ1-2, with 8 nucleotides matching TRBD1. The V gene's germline CDR1 is SNHLY and CDR2 FYNNEI. J lost 5 bases, V lost 9 bases, and 8 bases had no gene match. The CDR3 has 13 amino acids. The CDR3 spells CASMTGVNYGYTF. DNA for the CDR3: TGTGCCAGTATGACAGGGGTAAATTATGGCTACACCTTC.

The V gene is TRBV4-1, the J gene TRBJ2-1; tentative D call: TRBD1 (8 bases). The CDR3 is made up of 18 amino acids. The V and J ends lost 0 bases and 4 bases respectively, with 19 bases between them. Germline CDR1 reads MGHRA; CDR2 reads YSYEKL. CDR3 sequence (DNA): TGCGCCAGCAGCCAAGATCCTACAGGGGGGGGAAGGTACAATGAGCAGTTCTTC. It is translated as CASSQDPTGGGRYNEQFF.

The chain employs TRBV19 and TRBJ2-7; D unclear. The CDR3 loop spans 14 amino acids. Germline V CDR1 and CDR2: LNHDA, SQIVND (reference sequence). V gave up 5 bases and J gave up 5 bases, with 16 bases separating them. CDR3 coding DNA: TGTGCCAGTAGTGAAGGGCCCAAAGGCCACGAGCAGTACTTC. The encoded protein is CASSEGPKGHEQYF.

The V gene is TRBV7-2, the J gene TRBJ2-1; weak D call: TRBD2 (6 bases). V lost 2 bases, J lost 9 bases, and 23 bases lay in between. This CDR3 contains 17 residues. Germline V CDR1 and CDR2: SGHTA, FQGNSA. In DNA form, the CDR3 reads TGTGCCAGCAGCTTACCCGTTGGTTCTCCTACTAGCATTGAGCAGTTCTTC. As protein: CASSLPVGSPTSIEQFF.

DNA of the CDR3: TGCGCCAGCAGCCAAGCGGACAGGGTTAACTATGGCTACACCTTC. Its protein product is CASSQADRVNYGYTF. This sequence joins TRBV4-1 and TRBJ1-2; 8 nucleotides line up with TRBD1. V was clipped by 1 base and J by 1 base; unmatched bases: 2. CDR1 and CDR2 (germline): MGHRA, YSYEKL. The CDR3 contains 15 residues.